This T cell receptor beta chain came from a study of long-term antiretroviral therapy in people with HIV. Study observations and caveats: Diversity went up after ART and still fell short of transplant donor controls. Controls had broader CDR3 length ranges than HIV repertoires did. Older ART regimens may have been in use when blood was drawn between about 2004 and 2018.

The sample holds one count of this clone. Its antigen is currently unknown. The authors ran the immunoSEQ assay, v3.0, at survey level. Here immunoSEQ multiplex PCR was the method, and the copy in TCRdb shows in-frame clones only, minus some. The table shows about 13,000 clones, with around 77% occurring only once. Trimming took 6 bases from V and 11 from J, leaving 16 bases between them. The V gene's germline CDR1 is SEHNR and CDR2 FQNEAQ (reference sequence). The CDR3 contains 12 residues. No donor had fewer than one pre-ART PBMC sample or fewer than two post-ART PBMC samples. Here the sequenced sample was unsorted PBMCs, taken 1.3 years after starting antiretroviral therapy. The sequence was obtained from a woman aged 18 to 35 with HIV. The chain is built from TRBV7-9 and TRBJ1-1; D may be TRBD1 (5 bases). CDR3 region: CASSRGSEAAFF. CDR3 bases: TGTGCCAGCAGTAGGGGAAGCGAAGCGGCTTTCTTT.